The next 12 T cell receptor beta chains were all read from a single sample in a study of CD8+ T cells in alopecia areata. Lesional scalp punch biopsies and peripheral blood came from alopecia areata patients. Extraction and reverse transcription of RNA yielded cDNA as the sequencing template. The protocol was immunoSEQ multiplex PCR, while the TCRdb copy is restricted to in-frame clones and leaves out a portion. Found here are approximately 8,200 clones, about 60% of them singletons; the top ten hold around 14%. Sequenced material: skin, taken at week 0. The receptor set was obtained from a human donor with alopecia areata.

This clone was seen only a few times. The rearrangement joins TRBV7-9 to TRBJ2-1; 8 bases fit TRBD1. The germline gives CDR1 SEHNR, CDR2 FQNEAQ (reference sequence). The V gene end was trimmed by 6 bases and the J gene end by 7 bases; junction bases not matched to a gene: 2. The CDR3 is 12 residues long. CDR3 DNA sequence: TGTGCCAGCAGAAGGACAGGGAATGAGCAGTTCTTC. As protein: CASRRTGNEQFF. Filled out from reference TRBV7-9 and TRBJ2-1, the complete variable domain reads DTGVSQNPRHKITKRGQNVTFRCDPISEHNRLYWYRQTLGQGPEFLTYFQNEAQLEKSRLLSDRFSAERPKGSFSTLEIQRTEQGDSAMYLCASRRTGNEQFFGPGTRLTVL.

The J gene is TRBJ2-5, the V gene TRBV5-4; the match to TRBD1 covers 7 bases. The CDR3 sequence is 16 residues long. J lost 2 bases, V lost 3 bases, and 10 bases had no gene match. Per germline, CDR1 SGHNT and CDR2 YYREEE (reference sequence). The CDR3 loop reads CASSWDDRVWQETQYF. The CDR3, as DNA: TGTGCCAGCAGCTGGGACGACAGGGTATGGCAAGAGACCCAGTACTTC.

V gene TRBV5-1 combines with J gene TRBJ2-1; TRBD2 aligns across 10 bases. The CDR3 runs 14 residues. Trimming cost V 6 bases and J 7 bases; bases outside gene matches: 7. Germline lookup yields CDR1 SGHRS and CDR2 YFSETQ. CDR3 region: CASKGLAGENEQFF. For the CDR3, the DNA is TGCGCCAGCAAAGGCCTAGCGGGGGAAAATGAGCAGTTCTTC.

A few counts support this clone. V usage is TRBV2 and J usage is TRBJ2-2; D is unresolved. The CDR3 spans 11 residues. The V gene lost 4 bases and the J gene lost 10 bases, with 7 bases spanning the gap. Germline V CDR1 and CDR2: SNHLY, FYNNEI. CDR3 in DNA: TGTGCCAGCAGTGTTGAAAAGGAGCTGTTTTTT. It encodes CASSVEKELFF.

V usage is TRBV4-1 and J usage is TRBJ1-4; D is uncertain. The CDR3 runs to 16 residues. V was pared by 1 base and J by 4 bases, with 13 bases between. CDR1 MGHRA and CDR2 YSYEKL come from the germline V gene. CDR3 protein: CASSQGDSRGNEKLFF. In DNA, the CDR3 is TGCGCCAGCAGCCAAGGAGACTCTCGGGGTAATGAAAAACTGTTTTTT.

The chain couples TRBV11-1 to TRBJ2-3; a weak D match, TRBD2 (6 bases). V lost 0 bases and J 6 bases, leaving 10 bases between the germline ends. The CDR3 sequence is 14 residues long. Germline CDR1 reads SGHAT; CDR2 reads FQDESV (reference sequence). The CDR3 sequence is CASSLASGLDTQYF. The CDR3 DNA sequence: TGTGCCAGCAGCTTAGCCAGCGGGCTTGATACGCAGTATTTT.

V is TRBV29-1 and J is TRBJ2-3; 14 bases are a match to TRBD2. V was clipped by 1 base and J by 6 bases; unmatched bases: 3. The CDR3 is 15 amino acids. The germline CDR1 and CDR2 sequences are SQVTM and ANQGSEA. CDR3 residues: CSVEGLAGGPDTQYF. CDR3 nucleotides: TGCAGCGTTGAAGGACTAGCGGGAGGGCCGGATACGCAGTATTTT.

The gene calls are TRBV12-1 and TRBJ2-1; the table gives TRBD2 as D, unverified against the DNA. TRBV12-1 is a known pseudogene. This CDR3 contains 17 residues. CDR3 sequence: CASSPQTSGSRRNEQFF. The CDR3 nucleotides are TGTGCCAGCAGTCCTCAGACTAGCGGGAGTCGTAGGAATGAGCAGTTCTTC.

A single count supports this clone. The chain links TRBV6-1 to TRBJ1-1, with D perhaps TRBD1 (5 bases). The CDR3 loop spans 14 amino acids. Germline-derived CDR1 and CDR2 are MNHNS and SASEGT. Trimming stripped 1 base from V and 11 bases from J, with 17 bases between. CDR3 in DNA: TGTGCCAGCAGTGAAGGCGTAGGAGGGCCAGGGGCTTTCTTT. The encoded protein is CASSEGVGGPGAFF.

The chain uses TRBV19 and TRBJ1-1; D remains ambiguous. CDR3 length: 14 amino acids. The germline gives CDR1 LNHDA, CDR2 SQIVND (reference sequence). V lost 1 base, J lost 1 base, and 7 bases lay in between. The CDR3 region has the DNA TGTGCCAGTAGTATAGGTGAGACGAACACTGAAGCTTTCTTT. Translated: CASSIGETNTEAFF.

The chain combines TRBV6-6 with TRBJ2-5, with D uncertain. The V end lost 6 bases, the J end lost 4 bases, and 3 bases lay between the germline ends. Per the germline V gene, CDR1 is MNHNY and CDR2 is SVGAGI (reference sequence). The CDR3 extends over 10 amino acids. For the CDR3, the DNA is TGTGCCAGCAGCACAGAGACCCAGTACTTC. Translated, it gives CASSTETQYF.

This chain uses TRBV19 with TRBJ2-1; possibly TRBD2 for D (5 bases). Germline CDR1 and CDR2: LNHDA and SQIVND (reference sequence). The CDR3 has 15 amino acids. V lost 1 base and J 7 bases, leaving 14 bases between the germline ends. The CDR3 here is CASSIARLRGNEQFF. DNA for the CDR3: TGTGCCAGTAGTATAGCGCGACTTCGGGGTAATGAGCAGTTCTTC.